This T cell receptor (beta chain) derives from a study of cytomegalovirus exposure and HLA in healthy donors (dated by TCRdb to 2017 to 2019). In the study overall: In an earlier analysis of approximately 500 of the donors, 276 Gb of sequence data and approximately 100 million unique TCR beta sequences from about 179 million T cells were reported. Donor age, sex, ethnicity and CMV serostatus were compiled together with the repertoire data. Rather than drawing on any new phenotypic data, the later analysis identified candidate immune exposures from TCR beta sequences and the way those sequences occurred across donors. In an earlier analysis of 587 of the donors, high-throughput TCR beta sequencing was used to judge whether each TCR beta V gene segment behaved as functional or pseudogenic. In a later genetic analysis, genome-wide SNP genotypes for about three fifths of the roughly 670 donors were used, and that subset was treated as a discovery cohort. Every discovery cohort repertoire had been produced on one sequencing platform. Several DR-DQ haplotypes were handled as single units for association and clustering, since linkage in the cohort was strong. A separate validation cohort of some 130 different subjects was used in addition to the roughly 670-subject first cohort. HLA typing covered class I and class II loci at four-digit resolution. To study patterns of TCR occurrence, a later analysis re-analyzed previously published TCR beta repertoires from 600 to 750 donors and added high-resolution HLA genotyping. Approximately 300 gigabases of sequencing data and roughly 90 million unique TCR sequences were included in an early release covering 550 to 800 HLA-typed donors. Among the roughly 390 genotyped donors, around 81% belonged to the genetic ancestry cluster associated with self-reported Caucasian donors. The T cell repertoires of under 750 subjects were profiled by immunosequencing and related to cytomegalovirus serostatus. The study aimed to test whether cataloging public T cell receptors could reveal signatures of past pathogen exposure. The number of typed donors differed by locus: about 620-640 for A, B, C, DRB1 and DQB1; some 500 for DQA1; approximately 600 for DPA1; and about 450 for DPB1. The study combined high-throughput TCR immunosequencing, statistical association of individual TCRs with disease status, and machine learning to predict cytomegalovirus infection status. Among several hundred genotyped donors of the cohort, an average of about 240,000 unique TCR beta nucleotide sequences was sequenced per donor, of which roughly 18% were non-productive. The paper as a whole reports these results and caveats: Correlated functional status among segregating V segments might be attributable to linkage disequilibrium, but an unknown experimental factor could not be ruled out. A later analysis found that most CMV-associated TCR beta chains appeared HLA-restricted, with HLA associations seemingly driven largely by CMV exposure. The authors suggested that the approach could potentially be extended to other disease states and immunological phenotypes. When HLA alleles, especially DR and DQ, strongly co-occurred, TCR associations were difficult to assign to individual alleles. V-gene and J-gene trimming of TCR beta chains was associated with a missense DCLRE1C variant in a later genetic analysis, and the association was replicated in an independent cohort. A cluster of highly shared sequence variants was judged likely to be a technical artifact of the sequencing pipeline. Cytomegalovirus status was reported to be diagnosed by the classifier with high specificity and sensitivity in both the original and validation cohorts. According to a later genetic analysis, donors in an Asian-associated ancestry cluster had fewer N-insertions in productive TCRs than the approximately 670-donor mean. In an earlier analysis of more than 450 of the donors, most TCR beta V segments were observed in productive rearrangements about 87% or about 30% of the time, broadly matching IMGT annotations. According to a later analysis, TCR association rates differed among HLA loci, with DRB1 alleles showing the most associated TCRs and HLA-C alleles showing the fewest. Several of the top co-occurrence clusters appeared to be linked to parvovirus B19, influenza, CMV and Epstein-Barr virus, according to a later analysis. Only TCR beta chains were sequenced in this cohort, and the absence of alpha or paired-chain data limited detectable features. Specific HLA alleles were associated with over 15,000 TCR beta sequences at a false discovery rate of 0.05 in a later analysis. Sequencing depth was assumed to be roughly uniform across donors in the presence/absence analyses, though that assumption may not hold. The study listed approximately 150 TCR beta chains as associated with cytomegalovirus. About 17 rarely observed V segments, including chromosome 9 orphons, were excluded from the earlier analysis of some 590 of the donors because counts were too low. In vitro tests confirmed that a few of the cytomegalovirus-associated TCR beta chains recognize cytomegalovirus antigens. Because some donors lacked HLA typing at each locus, the association tests relied only on the typed subset. A later analysis found that HLA-associated TCR beta chains were more clonally expanded and had lower generation probabilities than equally common non-associated chains. The 87-base-pair reads could not distinguish some IMGT-functional V segments, including TRBV6-2 and TRBV6-3, so those segments were excluded. A further reported finding was that TCR beta sequences accurately predicted the HLA-A and HLA-B alleles for most subjects in the first cohort. For the cohort, immune exposure information was limited to CMV serostatus. Most TCR sequences were observed very rarely across donors, whereas some public TCRs were present in many individuals.

V is reduced by 0 bases and J by 5 bases, leaving a spacing of 17 bases between them. The CDR3 spans 16 residues, from the cysteine through the phenylalanine. Just the 48-base CDR3 DNA is kept, in frame starting at base 1. CDR1 and CDR2 (SGDLS, YYNGEE) derive from the germline V gene. The cohort consisted of 666 healthy bone marrow donors. At the time of sampling, every cohort member was nominally healthy, though immune exposures that went unrecorded were likely present. The donor tested CMV seropositive and was one of the 289 seropositive cohort members. A peripheral blood sample was collected from each donor, and TCR beta sequencing was performed on peripheral blood mononuclear cells. The Qiagen DNeasy Blood Extraction Kit was used to extract genomic DNA from the blood cell samples. The method behind the library was the immunoSEQ multiplex PCR assay. The multiplex PCR relied on a mix of 60 forward primers for TCR Vbeta segments and 13 reverse primers for TCR Jbeta segments. A multiplex PCR assay on genomic DNA amplified the CDR3 region of rearranged TCR beta genes. On the Illumina HiSeq System, the amplified TCR beta libraries were sequenced as 87-base-pair reads. As for the original processing: A later analysis tallied 75 million to 85 million unique TCR beta chains across the 600 to 700 repertoires, and some 10 million of those chains were shared by two or more donors. Raw reads were error-corrected and collapsed into unique sequences with a nearest-neighbor algorithm that merged closely related sequences to remove PCR and sequencing errors. To assign V, D and J gene segments, CDR3 sequences were aligned to IMGT reference sequences. For a sequence to be retained, a match of at least six nucleotides was required to both a V gene segment and a J gene segment. Rearrangements were classified as productive when the CDR3 lacked stop codons and remained in frame with V and J, and all other rearrangements were classified as non-productive. Following IMGT convention, CDR3 was defined as the stretch from the second conserved V-encoded cysteine up to the conserved J-encoded phenylalanine. In an earlier analysis of 500 to 650 of the donors, sequences lacking an unambiguous match to a single V gene segment were excluded. An earlier analysis of 587 of the donors classified V segments as functional when productive rearrangements were above 56.7% and as segregating when the standard deviation between donors was above 5%. A statistical classification framework was built for diagnosing cytomegalovirus status from the catalog of TCR beta chain sequences. In a later analysis, TCR nucleotide sequences were compared against IMGT/GENE-DB human TR gene sequences so that V and J genes could be assigned. The TCRdist pipeline was used in a later analysis to assign CDR3 sequences and most-parsimonious VDJ recombination scenarios. In a later analysis, each TCR beta chain was defined by its CDR3 amino acid sequence together with its V-gene family, and reads without a unique V-gene family were excluded. As a way to deal with suspected cross-contamination and a sequencing artifact, a later analysis dropped 592 nucleotide sequences that were highly shared and had low generation probability. For each public chain, a later analysis derived a clonal expansion index from normalized ranks of inferred template counts within each repertoire. In a later analysis, generation probabilities were computed using a VDJ recombination model fitted to out-of-frame rearrangements, and the results were checked against IGoR. Hypergeometric tests were used in a later analysis to score TCR-TCR, TCR-HLA and TCR-CMV co-occurrence, with a repertoire-size bias correction applied to the TCR pairs. In a later analysis, false discovery rates were estimated by permuting HLA or CMV assignments 20 times. In a later analysis, co-occurring TCRs were grouped using DBSCAN, with TCRdist sequence similarity added in when clustering inside HLA-allele-positive subsets. For co-occurrence clustering, repertoires with fewer than 30,000 or more than 120,000 public chains were excluded, along with five repertoires with anomalous nucleotide sharing. The clones in this table, taken by TCRdb from immuneACCESS, are in-frame only. Not every clone is retained; where verified, under half of the shortfall comes from an unresolved V gene, and the cause of the rest is unknown. V and J calls plus clone size are reproduced from that table; the DNA served to infer D and trimming. In all, the sample holds approximately 100,000 clones, and 55% to 75% of those were seen once. The ten largest make up 3.5% to 4% of the sample.

Turning to this clone: The antigen it recognizes is unknown. Base qualities are not recorded, but no much larger clone differs from it by a single base.

This TCR came from a man aged 25-45 years in good health and CMV-seropositive. In this chain, TRBV9 is recombined with TRBJ2-5; 6 matching bases give a weak D call of TRBD2. The sequencing sample was made of PBMCs. The nucleotides read TGTGCCAGCAGCGTAGCGGCTCGGCGGGGAAGTGAGACCCAGTACTTC. This gives the protein CASSVAARRGSETQYF.